This T cell receptor (beta chain) was captured in a study of Graves' ophthalmopathy and Graves' hyperthyroidism. Included hyperthyroidism patients were aged 18 to 65 and newly diagnosed (under 2 months' duration). Transcripts of RNA were the source for amplifying TCR beta CDR3 regions. An opening RT-PCR round employed HTBI primers and preceded a second-round multiplex PCR. One entry per CDR3 protein results from TCRdb running MiXCR on the multiplex PCR reads. Among a few hundred thousand distinct CDR3 sequences listed, about 40% were seen once. The CDR3 is made up of 15 amino acids. The germline gives CDR1 KGHDR, CDR2 SFDVKD. V was clipped by 3 bases and J by 4 bases, with 11 bases between them.

Sample: peripheral blood or thyroid tissue (not recorded which). This TCR was recovered from an adult man with Graves' hyperthyroidism. The J gene is TRBJ2-2, the V gene TRBV24-1; D is undetermined. CDR3 DNA sequence: TGTGCCACCAGTGATAGAGTAAGGCCCACCGGGGAGCTGTTTTTT. Translated: CATSDRVRPTGELFF.